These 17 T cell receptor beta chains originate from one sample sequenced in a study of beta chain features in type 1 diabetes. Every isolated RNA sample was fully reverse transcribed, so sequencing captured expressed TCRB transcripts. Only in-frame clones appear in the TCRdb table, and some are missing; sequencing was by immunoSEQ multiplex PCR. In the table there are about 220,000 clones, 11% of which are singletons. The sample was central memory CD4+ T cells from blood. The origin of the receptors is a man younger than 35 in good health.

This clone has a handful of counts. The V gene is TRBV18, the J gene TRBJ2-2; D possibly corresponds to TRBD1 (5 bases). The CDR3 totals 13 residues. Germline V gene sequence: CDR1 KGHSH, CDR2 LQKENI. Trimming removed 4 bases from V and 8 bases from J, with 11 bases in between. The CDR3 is CASSRQTGGELFF. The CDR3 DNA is TGTGCCAGCTCACGACAGACTGGAGGGGAGCTGTTTTTT.

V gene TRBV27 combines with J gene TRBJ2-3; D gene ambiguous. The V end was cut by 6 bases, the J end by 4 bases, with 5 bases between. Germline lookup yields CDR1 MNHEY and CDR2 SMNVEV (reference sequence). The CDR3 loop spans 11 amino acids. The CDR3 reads CASSHSDTQYF. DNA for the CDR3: TGTGCCAGCAGCCACTCAGATACGCAGTATTTT.

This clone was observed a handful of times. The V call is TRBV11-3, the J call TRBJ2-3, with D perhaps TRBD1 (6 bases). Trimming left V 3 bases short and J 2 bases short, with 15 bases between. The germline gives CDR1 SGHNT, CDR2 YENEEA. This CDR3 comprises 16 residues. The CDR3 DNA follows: TGTGCCAGCAGCTTCTCAAGGACAGCTTCCACAGATACGCAGTATTTT. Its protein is CASSFSRTASTDTQYF.

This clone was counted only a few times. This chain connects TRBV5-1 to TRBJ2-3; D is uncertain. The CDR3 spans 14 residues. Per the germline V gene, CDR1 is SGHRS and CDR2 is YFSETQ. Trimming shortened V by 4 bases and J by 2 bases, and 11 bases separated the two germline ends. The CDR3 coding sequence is TGCGCCAGCAGCCTGAGGCCTGCCACAGATACGCAGTATTTT. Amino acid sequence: CASSLRPATDTQYF.

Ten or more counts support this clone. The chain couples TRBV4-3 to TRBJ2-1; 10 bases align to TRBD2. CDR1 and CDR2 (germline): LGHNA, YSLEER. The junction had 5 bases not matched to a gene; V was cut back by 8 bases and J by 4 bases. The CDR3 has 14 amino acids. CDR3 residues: CASGRLAGYNEQFF. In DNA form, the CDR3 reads TGCGCCAGCGGTAGACTAGCGGGTTACAATGAGCAGTTCTTC.

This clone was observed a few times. This chain's CDR3 is CASSLQTEETQYF. CDR3 in DNA: TGCGCCAGCAGCTTGCAGACAGAAGAGACCCAGTACTTC. V gene TRBV5-1 combines with J gene TRBJ2-5, with a weak D call TRBD1 (5 bases). The germline V and J ends were trimmed by 1 base and 3 bases, with 7 bases remaining between them. Germline V lookup: CDR1 SGHRS, CDR2 YFSETQ. The CDR3 covers 13 residues.

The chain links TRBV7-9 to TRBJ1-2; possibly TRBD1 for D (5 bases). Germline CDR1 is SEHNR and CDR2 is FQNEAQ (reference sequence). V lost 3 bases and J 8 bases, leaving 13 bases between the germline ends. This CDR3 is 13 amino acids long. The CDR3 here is CASSFEQGRGYTF. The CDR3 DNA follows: TGTGCCAGCAGCTTTGAGCAGGGTCGAGGCTACACCTTC.

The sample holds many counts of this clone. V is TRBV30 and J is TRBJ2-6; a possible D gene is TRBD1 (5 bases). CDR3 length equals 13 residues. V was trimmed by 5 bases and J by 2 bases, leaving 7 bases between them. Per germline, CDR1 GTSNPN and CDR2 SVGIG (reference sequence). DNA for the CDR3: TGTGCCTGGGCAGGGACTGGGGCCAACGTCCTGACTTTC. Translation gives CAWAGTGANVLTF.

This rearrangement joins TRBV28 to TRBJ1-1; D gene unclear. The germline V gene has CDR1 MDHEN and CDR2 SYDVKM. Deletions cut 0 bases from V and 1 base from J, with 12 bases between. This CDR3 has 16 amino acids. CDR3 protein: CASSLWDSTANTEAFF. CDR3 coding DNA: TGTGCCAGCAGTTTATGGGACTCAACCGCGAACACTGAAGCTTTCTTT.

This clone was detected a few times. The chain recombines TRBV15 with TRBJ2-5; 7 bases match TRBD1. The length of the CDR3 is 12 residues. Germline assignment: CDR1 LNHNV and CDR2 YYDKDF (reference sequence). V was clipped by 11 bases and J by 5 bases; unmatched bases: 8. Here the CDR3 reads CAAARGRETQYF. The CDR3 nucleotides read TGTGCCGCTGCTAGGGGGCGGGAGACCCAGTACTTC.

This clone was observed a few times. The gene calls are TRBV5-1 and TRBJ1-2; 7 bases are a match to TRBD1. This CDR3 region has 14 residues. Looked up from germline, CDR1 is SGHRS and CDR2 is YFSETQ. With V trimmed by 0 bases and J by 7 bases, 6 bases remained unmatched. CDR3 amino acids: CASSLGQGSSGYTF. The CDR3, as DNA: TGCGCCAGCAGCTTGGGACAGGGTAGCTCTGGCTACACCTTC.

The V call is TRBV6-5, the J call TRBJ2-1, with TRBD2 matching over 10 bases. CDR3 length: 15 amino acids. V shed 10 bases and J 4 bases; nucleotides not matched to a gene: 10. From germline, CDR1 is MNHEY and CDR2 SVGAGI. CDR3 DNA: TGTGCCACGCGACCGGGACTAGCGATATACAATGAGCAGTTCTTC. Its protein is CATRPGLAIYNEQFF.

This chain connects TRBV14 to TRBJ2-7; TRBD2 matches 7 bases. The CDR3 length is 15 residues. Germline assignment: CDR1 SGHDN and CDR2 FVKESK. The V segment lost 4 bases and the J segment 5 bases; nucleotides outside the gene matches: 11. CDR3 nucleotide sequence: TGTGCCAGCAGCCCCCTCGGGCTAGCGGAGGACGAGCAGTACTTC. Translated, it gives CASSPLGLAEDEQYF.

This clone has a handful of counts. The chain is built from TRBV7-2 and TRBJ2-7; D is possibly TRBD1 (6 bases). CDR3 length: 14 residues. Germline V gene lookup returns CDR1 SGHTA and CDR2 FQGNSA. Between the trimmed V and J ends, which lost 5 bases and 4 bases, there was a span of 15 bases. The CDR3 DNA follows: TGTGCCAGCAGCCGGGCAGGGGCCGGGTACGAGCAGTACTTC. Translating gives CASSRAGAGYEQYF.

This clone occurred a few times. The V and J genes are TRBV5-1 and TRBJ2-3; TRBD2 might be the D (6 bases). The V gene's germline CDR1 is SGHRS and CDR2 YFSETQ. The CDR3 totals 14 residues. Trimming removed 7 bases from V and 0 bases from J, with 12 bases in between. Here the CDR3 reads CASGGEASTDTQYF. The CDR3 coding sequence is TGCGCCAGCGGAGGGGAGGCGAGCACAGATACGCAGTATTTT.

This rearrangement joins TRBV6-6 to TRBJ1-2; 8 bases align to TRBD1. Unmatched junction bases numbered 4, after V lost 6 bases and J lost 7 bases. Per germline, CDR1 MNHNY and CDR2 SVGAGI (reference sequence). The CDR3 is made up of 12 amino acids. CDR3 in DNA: TGTGCCAGCAGGCCCGACAGGGGTGGCTACACCTTC. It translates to CASRPDRGGYTF.

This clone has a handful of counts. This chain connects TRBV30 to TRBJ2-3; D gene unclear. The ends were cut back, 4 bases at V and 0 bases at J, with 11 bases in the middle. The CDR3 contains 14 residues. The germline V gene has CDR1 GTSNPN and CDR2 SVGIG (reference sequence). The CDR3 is CAWKVRKSTDTQYF. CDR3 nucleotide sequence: TGTGCCTGGAAAGTTAGAAAAAGCACAGATACGCAGTATTTT. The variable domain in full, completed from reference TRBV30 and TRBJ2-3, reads SQTIHQWPATLVQPVGSPLSLECTVEGTSNPNLYWYRQAAGRGLQLLFYSVGIGQISSEVPQNLSASRPQDRQFILSSKKLLLSDSGFYLCAWKVRKSTDTQYFGPGTRLTVL.